The rows below give T cell receptor beta chains drawn from one sample of a study of T cells in tuberculosis. Assay: immunoSEQ multiplex PCR; the TCRdb copy retains only in-frame clones and omits some. Here the sample spans 80,000 to 90,000 clones, approximately 90% being singletons. The source material was CD1b-GMM tetramer-negative cells sorted from PBMCs. These receptors originate from an adult woman with latent tuberculosis. CDR3s include the opening cysteine and the closing phenylalanine or tryptophan. A D gene is named only where the DNA matches it firmly. Clone size is stated in some rows and not others, as once, few, many or a class when expanded.

>NA|TRBJ1-3|14|NA|TRBV5-4
TGTGCCAGCAGCTTACAGGACTCTGGAAACACCATATATTTT
CASSLQDSGNTIYF
>TRBD2|TRBJ2-6|17|NA|TRBV5-1
TGCGCCAGCAGCATTAGCGGGGGGGCGGCTGGGGCCAACGTCCTGACTTTC
CASSISGGAAGANVLTF
>TRBD1|TRBJ1-4|16|NA|TRBV4-2
TGTGCCAGCAGCCGAGGACAGGAGGATTCATTCGGAAAACTGTTTTTT
CASSRGQEDSFGKLFF
>NA|TRBJ1-1|15|NA|TRBV14
TGTGCCAGCAGCCAATACGGGACTTCCGACACTGAAGCTTTCTTT
CASSQYGTSDTEAFF
>NA|TRBJ1-3|15|NA|TRBV2
TGTGCCAGCAGTGAAGGGAGCCGCTCTGGAAACACCATATATTTT
CASSEGSRSGNTIYF
>TRBD2|TRBJ2-1|15|NA|TRBV27
TGTGCCAGCAGTTTGGCTAGCGGGGGGGCGAATGAGCAGTTCTTC
CASSLASGGANEQFF
>TRBD2|TRBJ2-7|15|once|TRBV7-2
TGTGCCAGCAGCCTTAGGGGAGCGGGGAGGGAGAAACAGTACTTC
CASSLRGAGREKQYF
>NA|TRBJ1-6|15|NA|TRBV6-6
TGTGCCAGCAGACCACGACAGGTAGTGGATTCACCCCTCCACTTT
CASRPRQVVDSPLHF
>NA|TRBJ1-5|15|few|TRBV7-9
TGTGCCAGCAGTCCACAGGGAAAGGGCAATCAGCCCCAGCATTTT
CASSPQGKGNQPQHF
>TRBD1|TRBJ2-2|19|NA|TRBV18
TGTGCCAGCTCACCGGGGACAGGGGGCCTGGAAAAGAACACCGGGGAGCTGTTTTTT
CASSPGTGGLEKNTGELFF
>TRBD1|TRBJ1-5|16|NA|TRBV4-2
TGTGCCAGCAGCCAAGCTGGGACAGGGGGCTTCCAGCCCCAGCATTTT
CASSQAGTGGFQPQHF
>NA|TRBJ2-2|15|NA|TRBV11-2
TGTGCCAGCAGCCCGACAGGCGCAAACACCGGGGAGCTGTTTTTT
CASSPTGANTGELFF
>NA|TRBJ1-2|18|NA|TRBV5-6
TGTGCCAGCAGACCCCTGTGGAGGGACGGCACAGGAGTCTATGGCTACACCTTC
CASRPLWRDGTGVYGYTF
>NA|TRBJ2-7|14|NA|TRBV10-1
TGCGCCAGCAGTGAGAAGGTAGCCCCCTACGAGCAGTACTTC
CASSEKVAPYEQYF
>TRBD1|TRBJ1-1|15|NA|TRBV7-8
TGTGCCAGCAGCTGGCCGACAGGGACGAACACTGAAGCTTTCTTT
CASSWPTGTNTEAFF
>TRBD2|TRBJ2-5|18|NA|TRBV9
TGTGCCAGCAGCCCCGCGGGATGGGGGGGTGCCAACGGGGAGACCCAGTACTTC
CASSPAGWGGANGETQYF
>TRBD2|TRBJ2-1|20|NA|TRBV7-6
TGTGCCAGCAGCTTAGAGGCTAGCGGGGCCGCAAGACTATCCTACAATGAGCAGTTCTTC
CASSLEASGAARLSYNEQFF
>TRBD1|TRBJ2-3|16|NA|TRBV5-1
TGCGCCAGCAGCTTTGGACAGGGGGACCTTACAGATACGCAGTATTTT
CASSFGQGDLTDTQYF
>NA|TRBJ2-5|16|NA|TRBV11-2
TGTGCCAGCAGCTCCATTGCCAGCGTTCTCCAAGAGACCCAGTACTTC
CASSSIASVLQETQYF
>NA|TRBJ1-1|13|once|TRBV28
TGTGCCAGCGGATCGGCCCTGGAGACTGAAGCTTTCTTT
CASGSALETEAFF
>NA|TRBJ2-3|16|NA|TRBV12-2
TGTGCAAGTCGCTTAGGTAGGGGGCTGATCACAGATACGCAGTATTTT
CASRLGRGLITDTQYF
>NA|TRBJ2-2|16|NA|TRBV27
TGTGCCAGCAGTTTACCCTCAGGGGGGATCGGCGGGGAGCTGTTTTTT
CASSLPSGGIGGELFF
>NA|TRBJ2-2|15|NA|TRBV19
TGTGCCAGTAAGATAGGAGGGGGCGTACCCGGGGAGCTGTTTTTT
CASKIGGGVPGELFF
>NA|TRBJ1-5|13|NA|TRBV7-2
TGTGCCAGCGGTCTGAACAGGAATCAGCCCCAGCATTTT
CASGLNRNQPQHF
>NA|TRBJ2-3|16|NA|TRBV11-2
TGTGCCAGCAGCTATGCAGACAGGTTCAGCACAGATACGCAGTATTTT
CASSYADRFSTDTQYF
>NA|TRBJ1-1|16|NA|TRBV30
TGTGCCTGGAGTGGTCCTCGGGGGGCCGGTAACACTGAAGCTTTCTTT
CAWSGPRGAGNTEAFF
>TRBD1|TRBJ1-6|12|NA|TRBV19
TGTGCCAGTAGTACAAACGGACAGGGGTTGCACTTT
CASSTNGQGLHF
>TRBD2|TRBJ2-1|16|NA|TRBV6-6
TGTGCCAGCAGTTACTCAGGCGGGGGGGCTCGGGGTGAGCAGTTCTTC
CASSYSGGGARGEQFF
>TRBD2|TRBJ2-1|16|NA|TRBV4-3
TGCGCCAGCAGCCGGGAACTAGCGGTCGGATACAATGAGCAGTTCTTC
CASSRELAVGYNEQFF
>NA|TRBJ1-2|13|NA|TRBV9
TGTGCCAGCAGCGTAGAAGGCGGCTATGGCTACACCTTC
CASSVEGGYGYTF
>TRBD1|TRBJ2-2|15|NA|TRBV6-6
TGTGCCGCAGCCGGGACAGGGGGTAACACCGGGGAGCTGTTTTTT
CAAAGTGGNTGELFF
>TRBD1|TRBJ1-1|15|NA|TRBV7-9
TGTGCCAGCAGCCCAGGGGGCAGGGCAGGGGCCGAAGCTTTCTTT
CASSPGGRAGAEAFF
>TRBD2|TRBJ2-3|19|NA|TRBV5-4
TGTGCCAGCAGCTTTGTTAGCGGGGGCCCCTACCTGAGCACAGATACGCAGTATTTT
CASSFVSGGPYLSTDTQYF
>TRBD1|TRBJ1-2|14|NA|TRBV27
TGTGCCAGCAGTCTACAACTTACAGGGGGCCTCTACACCTTC
CASSLQLTGGLYTF
>TRBD2|TRBJ2-1|13|NA|TRBV6-5
TGTGCCAGCGGACTAGCGGGGGGAAATGAGCAGTTCTTC
CASGLAGGNEQFF
>TRBD1|TRBJ1-1|15|NA|TRBV30
TGTGCCTGGAGCTTTGGGGGACAGGGGAACACTGAAGCTTTCTTT
CAWSFGGQGNTEAFF
>TRBD1|TRBJ2-7|15|NA|TRBV5-1
TGCGCCAGCAGCGCCGGACAGGGGTGGTCCTACGAGCAGTACTTC
CASSAGQGWSYEQYF
>NA|TRBJ1-1|15|NA|TRBV5-6
TGTGCCAGCAGCTTGGCGCGGGTCGGAGGGGCTGAAGCTTTCTTT
CASSLARVGGAEAFF
>NA|TRBJ1-2|13|NA|TRBV14
TGTGCCAGCAGCCAAGCAGGGGCCTATGGCTACACCTTC
CASSQAGAYGYTF
>NA|TRBJ2-3|14|NA|TRBV19
TGTGCCAGTCACTTAGGGGTGAGCACAGATACGCAGTATTTT
CASHLGVSTDTQYF
>NA|TRBJ2-7|15|NA|TRBV7-8
TGTGCCAGCAGCCCAGTGGCAGGAAGATCATACGAGCAGTACTTC
CASSPVAGRSYEQYF
>TRBD1|TRBJ2-7|16|NA|TRBV30
TGTGCCTGGAGTAACCAGGGACAGGGGGGGTCCTACGAGCAGTACTTC
CAWSNQGQGGSYEQYF
>NA|TRBJ2-5|15|NA|TRBV5-1
TGCGCCAGCAGCTTAGGGGGGGGGCCTCAAGAGACCCAGTACTTC
CASSLGGGPQETQYF
>NA|TRBJ2-1|14|NA|TRBV18
TGTGCCAGCTCCCGAAGACTAGGTTACAATGAGCAGTTCTTC
CASSRRLGYNEQFF
>NA|TRBJ1-1|16|NA|TRBV5-1
TGCGCCAGCAGCTTGGGCGCGAGGGGGTTGAACACTGAAGCTTTCTTT
CASSLGARGLNTEAFF
>TRBD1|TRBJ1-1|14|NA|TRBV30
TGTGCCCGACAGGGGAGGGGGGTGAACACTGAAGCTTTCTTT
CARQGRGVNTEAFF
>TRBD2|TRBJ2-7|15|NA|TRBV6-4
TGTGCCAGCAGTGCTAGCGGGGGGCCAGGATACGAGCAGTACTTC
CASSASGGPGYEQYF
>NA|TRBJ2-2|15|NA|TRBV4-3
TGCGCCAGCAGCCAAGATTTCACGAACACCGGGGAGCTGTTTTTT
CASSQDFTNTGELFF
>TRBD2|TRBJ2-5|14|NA|TRBV4-3
TGCGCCAGCAGCCCCGCGGGGGGGCCTCAGACCCAGTACTTC
CASSPAGGPQTQYF
>NA|TRBJ2-2|15|NA|TRBV18
TGTGCCAGCTCACCTGGCCAGGGAAACACCGGGGAGCTGTTTTTT
CASSPGQGNTGELFF
>NA|TRBJ2-1|15|NA|TRBV9
TGTGCCAGCAGCGCCAGCGGGTCCCCCCTAAATGAGCAGTTCTTC
CASSASGSPLNEQFF
>NA|TRBJ1-2|13|NA|TRBV29-1
TGCAGCGTTGAAGATCAAGGGGCAGGAGGCTACACCTTC
CSVEDQGAGGYTF
>TRBD1|TRBJ2-3|15|NA|TRBV5-1
TGCGCCAGCAGCTTGGAGGGGGCTATCACAGATACGCAGTATTTT
CASSLEGAITDTQYF
>NA|TRBJ1-6|16|NA|TRBV4-3
TGCGCCAGCAGCCAAGAGGGGGGGGGCGTTAATTCACCCCTCCACTTT
CASSQEGGGVNSPLHF
>TRBD1|TRBJ1-3|16|NA|TRBV7-8
TGTGCCAGCAGGAAGGGACAGGGGGTCGGTGGAAACACCATATATTTT
CASRKGQGVGGNTIYF
>NA|TRBJ2-2|15|NA|TRBV5-4
TGTGCCAGCAGTCCCCGAGAGGGCAGCACCGGGGAGCTGTTTTTT
CASSPREGSTGELFF